These T cell receptor beta chains were read from a single sample in a study of spatial heterogeneity in lung cancer. TCRdb used MiXCR to reprocess the 5' RACE reads, holding one entry per CDR3 protein. In the table there are 49,000 or so distinct CDR3 sequences, roughly 10% of which are singletons. The sample here was PBMCs, taken at surgery. Receptors were obtained from a female donor with early-stage non-small cell lung cancer. Both conserved end residues are part of each CDR3. D genes are given only for firm matches. Clone size is shown for a subset of rows, as once, few, many or a class of expanded clone.

>TRBV11-3|few|TRBD1|TRBJ2-1
CASSLGSGTGYNEQFF
TGTGCCAGCAGCTTAGGATCCGGGACAGGTTACAATGAGCAGTTCTTC
>TRBV7-2|.|.|TRBJ2-5
CASSLNSQQQETQYF
TGTGCCAGCAGCTTAAACAGTCAACAGCAAGAGACCCAGTACTTC
>TRBV7-8|.|TRBD2|TRBJ2-5
CASSPYRLAGGYQETQYF
TGTGCCAGCAGCCCCTACAGACTAGCGGGGGGGTACCAAGAGACCCAGTACTTC
>TRBV28|few|TRBD1|TRBJ1-2
CASQRQGVYGYTF
TGTGCCAGCCAACGACAGGGGGTATATGGCTACACCTTC
>TRBV29-1|few|.|TRBJ2-1
CSVGGSSYNEQFF
TGCAGCGTTGGGGGGAGCTCCTACAATGAGCAGTTCTTC
>TRBV3-1|few|.|TRBJ2-5
CASSLGGSGLIQETQYF
TGTGCCAGCAGCCTAGGGGGATCAGGGCTAATACAAGAGACCCAGTACTTC
>TRBV7-8|.|.|TRBJ2-2
CASRWTENTGELFF
TGTGCCAGCAGGTGGACGGAGAACACCGGGGAGCTGTTTTTT
>TRBV6-2/TRBV6-3|many|TRBD2|TRBJ2-1
CACRRGIKYEQFF
TGTGCCTGTCGGCGGGGGATTAAATATGAGCAGTTCTTC
>TRBV20-1|.|TRBD2|TRBJ2-3
CSARDLWLAGEEDTQYF
TGCAGTGCTAGAGACCTTTGGCTAGCGGGGGAGGAAGATACGCAGTATTTT
>TRBV28|many|.|TRBJ1-4
CASTNSVISAEKLFF
TGTGCCAGCACCAACTCAGTGATATCCGCTGAAAAACTGTTTTTT
>TRBV2|.|.|TRBJ2-2
CASSDQGPNTGELFF
TGTGCCAGCAGTGACCAGGGGCCGAACACCGGGGAGCTGTTTTTT
>TRBV5-5|.|TRBD1|TRBJ2-7
CASSLGQGIYEQYF
TGTGCCAGCAGCTTGGGACAGGGTATATACGAGCAGTACTTC
>TRBV20-1|.|.|TRBJ2-7
CSARDIKSERGSHEQYF
TGCAGTGCTAGAGATATTAAGTCGGAAAGGGGTAGCCACGAGCAGTACTTC
>TRBV12-3/TRBV12-4|.|TRBD1|TRBJ2-7
CASSKDRPTYEQYF
TGTGCCAGCAGTAAGGACAGGCCAACCTACGAGCAGTACTTC
>TRBV5-1|.|.|TRBJ2-7
CASSLSEYYEQYF
TGCGCCAGCAGCTTGTCAGAATACTACGAGCAGTACTTC
>TRBV5-6|few|.|TRBJ1-1
CASSSLRGTEAFF
TGTGCCAGCAGCTCACTCCGGGGCACTGAAGCTTTCTTT
>TRBV12-3/TRBV12-4|.|.|TRBJ1-1
CASRLNTEAFF
TGTGCCAGCAGGTTAAACACTGAAGCTTTCTTT
>TRBV20-1|few|TRBD1|TRBJ2-7
CSALGQGGEQYF
TGCAGTGCCCTGGGACAGGGTGGCGAGCAGTACTTC
>TRBV20-1|many|TRBD1|TRBJ2-7
CSADRQGGYEQYF
TGCAGTGCTGATAGACAGGGGGGGTACGAGCAGTACTTC
>TRBV20-1|many|.|TRBJ1-2
CSAPTPGTTEGYTF
TGCAGTGCTCCCACACCAGGGACCACAGAGGGCTACACCTTC
>TRBV28|few|TRBD1|TRBJ1-5
CASSGRAGGGQPQHF
TGTGCCAGCAGTGGTCGCGCAGGGGGGGGTCAGCCCCAGCATTTT
>TRBV6-5|many|TRBD1|TRBJ2-5
CASSSGQGGETQYF
TGTGCCAGCAGTTCCGGACAGGGAGGCGAGACCCAGTACTTC
>TRBV18|few|TRBD1|TRBJ2-5
CASSFGQGETQYF
TGTGCCAGCTCCTTCGGACAGGGCGAGACCCAGTACTTC
>TRBV28|.|.|TRBJ1-5
CASSQSRQLQPQHF
TGTGCCAGCAGCCAATCGAGGCAGCTTCAGCCCCAGCATTTT
>TRBV7-2|.|.|TRBJ2-3
CASSLAGAITDTQYF
TGTGCCAGCAGCTTAGCGGGGGCGATCACAGATACGCAGTATTTT
>TRBV28|.|.|TRBJ2-3
CASSSRDTQYF
TGTGCCAGCAGTTCCAGAGATACGCAGTATTTT
>TRBV3-1|.|.|TRBJ2-5
CASRPDLKETQYF
TGTGCCAGCAGGCCTGACTTGAAAGAGACCCAGTACTTC
>TRBV18|many|.|TRBJ1-5
CASSLDRDLNQPQHF
TGTGCCAGCTCCCTGGATAGGGACCTCAATCAGCCCCAGCATTTT
>TRBV7-6|.|.|TRBJ2-7
CASSRGTGAYEQYF
TGTGCCAGCAGCAGGGGGACTGGGGCTTACGAGCAGTACTTC
>TRBV5-4|.|.|TRBJ1-1
CASSLQVGSTEAFF
TGTGCCAGCAGCTTACAGGTCGGTAGCACTGAAGCTTTCTTT
>TRBV14|few|.|TRBJ2-1
CASSQSRDWSSYNEQFF
TGTGCCAGCAGCCAGTCCCGGGACTGGAGCTCCTACAATGAGCAGTTCTTC
>TRBV6-2/TRBV6-3|.|.|TRBJ2-6
CASTPDRGAGANVLTF
TGTGCCAGCACCCCCGATCGGGGCGCCGGGGCCAACGTCCTGACTTTC
>TRBV29-1|many|TRBD1|TRBJ2-3
CSVEGDRDADTQYF
TGCAGCGTTGAAGGGGACAGGGACGCAGATACGCAGTATTTT
>TRBV5-5|.|TRBD2|TRBJ2-5
CASSLFGLAGGPGETQYF
TGTGCCAGCAGCTTGTTCGGACTAGCGGGGGGGCCGGGAGAGACCCAGTACTTC
>TRBV9|.|TRBD2|TRBJ2-5
CASSKQGLAGAETQYF
TGTGCCAGCAGCAAACAGGGTCTAGCGGGGGCGGAGACCCAGTACTTC
>TRBV29-1|.|.|TRBJ2-3
CSVDGASTDTQYF
TGCAGCGTTGACGGTGCTAGCACAGATACGCAGTATTTT
>TRBV7-9|.|TRBD2|TRBJ2-2
CASSRTSGGAFTGELFF
TGTGCCAGCAGCCGGACTAGCGGGGGGGCGTTCACCGGGGAGCTGTTTTTT
>TRBV6-2/TRBV6-3|.|.|TRBJ1-1
CASSPLGGQNGTEAFF
TGTGCCAGCAGCCCCCTCGGCGGGCAAAACGGGACTGAAGCTTTCTTT
>TRBV11-2|few|.|TRBJ1-5
CASSLGARGNQPQHF
TGTGCCAGCAGCTTAGGCGCCAGGGGCAATCAGCCCCAGCATTTT
>TRBV7-9|.|.|TRBJ2-1
CASSLGSREDNEQFF
TGTGCCAGCAGCTTAGGCTCCAGGGAAGACAATGAGCAGTTCTTC
>TRBV5-1|few|TRBD1|TRBJ1-4
CASSWTQGANEKLFF
TGCGCCAGCAGCTGGACCCAGGGGGCGAATGAAAAACTGTTTTTT
>TRBV7-2|many|TRBD1|TRBJ2-5
CASSPTQGRTGQETQYF
TGTGCCAGCAGCCCAACCCAGGGAAGGACAGGGCAAGAGACCCAGTACTTC